The 19 T cell receptor beta chains reported below all come from one sample, sequenced in a study of OX40 agonist ivuxolimab in advanced cancers. This table comes from immunoSEQ multiplex PCR, and its TCRdb copy is limited to in-frame clones, with some not included. Seen here are roughly 100,000 clones, around 90% observed once, and the top ten hold around 0.15%. The sample was CD4+ or CD8+ T cells sorted from blood, taken in a trial of the OX40 agonist ivuxolimab. The receptors derive from an adult with an advanced solid tumor such as melanoma, head and neck, liver or kidney cancer.

This sequence joins TRBV9 and TRBJ2-1; D is ambiguous. Trimming cost V 2 bases and J 8 bases, with 5 bases left between them. In germline, CDR1 is SGDLS, CDR2 YYNGEE. The CDR3 contains 11 residues. DNA for the CDR3: TGTGCCAGCAGCGTCTCTTATGAGCAGTTCTTC. Amino acids: CASSVSYEQFF.

V usage is TRBV19 and J usage is TRBJ2-1; maybe TRBD1 (6 bases). Trimming shortened V by 6 bases and J by 0 bases, and 15 bases separated the two germline ends. Germline CDR1 reads LNHDA; CDR2 reads SQIVND (reference sequence). The CDR3 contains 16 residues. CDR3 in DNA: TGTGCCAGTAGCACTATTAGGGGGAGCTCCTACAATGAGCAGTTCTTC. Its protein is CASSTIRGSSYNEQFF.

The genes are TRBV6-1 and TRBJ1-5; weak D call: TRBD1 (6 bases). The CDR3 is 15 amino acids. V was trimmed by 0 bases and J by 4 bases, leaving 10 bases between them. CDR1 and CDR2 (germline): MNHNS, SASEGT. The CDR3 bases are TGTGCCAGCAGTGAAGCCCAGGGGTGGAATCAGCCCCAGCATTTT. It is translated as CASSEAQGWNQPQHF.

This chain uses TRBV5-4 with TRBJ2-5; 8 bases map to TRBD2. The CDR3 runs to 15 residues. V trimming: 2 bases; J trimming: 0 bases; junction bases outside the gene matches: 3. Germline V gene sequence: CDR1 SGHNT, CDR2 YYREEE (reference sequence). The CDR3 reads CASSFGGGYQETQYF. CDR3 nucleotides: TGTGCCAGCAGCTTCGGGGGGGGGTACCAAGAGACCCAGTACTTC.

The gene calls are TRBV5-1 and TRBJ2-7, with 8 bases that match TRBD2. With V trimmed by 3 bases and J by 3 bases, 5 bases remained unmatched. Germline-derived CDR1 and CDR2 are SGHRS and YFSETQ. The CDR3 spans 14 residues. CDR3 loop: CASSSTSVGYEQYF. DNA for the CDR3: TGCGCCAGCAGCTCGACTAGCGTTGGCTACGAGCAGTACTTC.

The chain couples TRBV7-3 to TRBJ2-1; the D call may be TRBD1 or TRBD2 (5 bases each). Trimming left V 2 bases short and J 5 bases short, with 10 bases between. CDR3 size: 14 residues. The germline CDR1 and CDR2 sequences are SGHTA and FQGTGA. The CDR3, as DNA: TGTGCCAGCAGCTTAGGGGGATCGAACAATGAGCAGTTCTTC. It specifies CASSLGGSNNEQFF.

The gene calls are TRBV19 and TRBJ1-1; D gene unclear. Trimming shortened V by 7 bases and J by 1 base, and 7 bases separated the two germline ends. CDR1 LNHDA and CDR2 SQIVND come from the germline V gene (reference sequence). The CDR3 runs 12 residues. CDR3 residues: CASTTKNTEAFF. CDR3 bases: TGTGCCAGTACTACCAAGAACACTGAAGCTTTCTTT.

This clone has more than one count but fewer than ten. This chain's CDR3 is CTSSRRMTGHPNTEAFF. The CDR3 DNA is TGCACCAGCAGCCGGAGAATGACCGGACACCCGAACACTGAAGCTTTCTTT. The chain couples TRBV1 to TRBJ1-1; the table's TRBD1 call for D was not verified on the DNA. TRBV1 has pseudogene status. The CDR3 is 17 amino acids.

This sequence joins TRBV9 and TRBJ2-7; D perhaps matches TRBD1 (6 bases). This CDR3 is 14 amino acids long. Trimming removed 0 bases at V and 1 base at J, with 8 bases between. Looked up from germline, CDR1 is SGDLS and CDR2 is YYNGEE. The CDR3 loop is CASSVGDISYEQYF. CDR3 nucleotide sequence: TGTGCCAGCAGCGTAGGGGACATTTCCTACGAGCAGTACTTC.

The gene calls are TRBV14 and TRBJ2-7; 8 bases map to TRBD1. CDR1 and CDR2 (germline): SGHDN, FVKESK. This CDR3 has 14 residues. V dropped 3 bases and J dropped 5; count of bases not matched to a gene: 6. The CDR3 is CASSHRQGQDEQYF. CDR3 DNA sequence: TGTGCCAGCAGCCACCGACAGGGACAGGACGAGCAGTACTTC.

This chain links TRBV27 with TRBJ2-7, with D perhaps TRBD1 (5 bases). The CDR3 totals 15 residues. V was clipped by 1 base and J by 5 bases, with 15 bases between them. The V gene's germline CDR1 is MNHEY and CDR2 SMNVEV (reference sequence). The CDR3 DNA sequence: TGTGCCAGCAGTTTATTGGCCAGGGCAAGGGACGAGCAGTACTTC. Translating it yields CASSLLARARDEQYF.

The chain carries TRBV6-1 and TRBJ2-3; D is uncertain. The length of the CDR3 is 14 residues. Trimming removed 8 bases at V and 2 bases at J, with 14 bases between. From germline, CDR1 is MNHNS and CDR2 SASEGT. The DNA for the CDR3 is TGTGCCAGCTGTAACGGAAAAATCACAGATACGCAGTATTTT. It yields the protein CASCNGKITDTQYF.

The genes are TRBV6-1 and TRBJ2-1; 12 bases agree with TRBD2. CDR1 and CDR2 (germline): MNHNS, SASEGT. CDR3 length: 14 residues. V lost 3 bases to trimming and J lost 10 bases; unmatched junction nucleotides: 4. The CDR3: CASSDGLAGNEQFF. CDR3 DNA: TGTGCCAGCAGTGATGGACTAGCGGGGAACGAGCAGTTCTTC.

V is TRBV9 and J is TRBJ2-3; 9 nucleotides match TRBD1. This CDR3 is 19 amino acids long. Germline-derived CDR1 and CDR2 are SGDLS and YYNGEE. The J segment lost 0 bases and the V segment lost 4 bases, leaving 15 bases of the junction unmatched. CDR3 residues: CASSPGTGKAGSSTDTQYF. The CDR3, as DNA: TGTGCCAGCAGCCCCGGGACAGGGAAAGCGGGTAGCAGCACAGATACGCAGTATTTT. The variable domain in full, completed from reference TRBV9 and TRBJ2-3, reads DSGVTQTPKHLITATGQRVTLRCSPRSGDLSVYWYQQSLDQGLQFLIQYYNGEERAKGNILERFSAQQFPDLHSELNLSSLELGDSALYFCASSPGTGKAGSSTDTQYFGPGTRLTVL.

The J gene is TRBJ1-5, the V gene TRBV7-8; D is uncertain. There are 17 residues in the CDR3. Trimming took off 1 base at V and 0 bases at J, with 13 bases between the two ends. The germline CDR1 and CDR2 sequences are SGHVS and FQNEAQ. CDR3 residues: CASSLVRSDLSNQPQHF. The DNA of the CDR3 is TGTGCCAGCAGCTTAGTAAGGTCGGATCTTAGCAATCAGCCCCAGCATTTT.

This chain links TRBV29-1 with TRBJ2-5; D possibly corresponds to TRBD1 (6 bases). Between the trimmed V and J ends, which lost 6 bases and 4 bases, there was a span of 12 bases. In germline, CDR1 is SQVTM, CDR2 ANQGSEA. This CDR3 contains 12 residues. The CDR3 region has the DNA TGCAGCGTCGGACAGTATGGAGAGACCCAGTACTTC. This codes for CSVGQYGETQYF.

V usage is TRBV18 and J usage is TRBJ2-1, with D hard to call. The V gene's germline CDR1 is KGHSH and CDR2 LQKENI. This CDR3 has 13 amino acids. V was clipped by 6 bases and J by 8 bases, with 14 bases between them. The CDR3 reads CASSLNLLDEQFF. The CDR3 DNA follows: TGTGCCAGCTCCCTTAACCTCCTCGATGAGCAGTTCTTC.

CDR3 in DNA: TGTGCCAGTAGTACAGTCATTGGCCCCTCTGGAAACACCATATATTTT. This encodes CASSTVIGPSGNTIYF. This rearrangement joins TRBV19 to TRBJ1-3; unclear D gene. Germline V CDR1 and CDR2: LNHDA, SQIVND (reference sequence). The CDR3 runs to 16 residues. Trimming cost V 4 bases and J 0 bases, with 13 bases left between them.

The chain couples TRBV6-6 to TRBJ1-5; D gene unclear. The germline CDR1 and CDR2 sequences are MNHNY and SVGAGI (reference sequence). Deletions cut 2 bases from V and 0 bases from J, with 5 bases between. The CDR3 length is 14 residues. CDR3 nucleotide sequence: TGTGCCAGCAGTTACAGAGATAGCAATCAGCCCCAGCATTTT. This encodes CASSYRDSNQPQHF.